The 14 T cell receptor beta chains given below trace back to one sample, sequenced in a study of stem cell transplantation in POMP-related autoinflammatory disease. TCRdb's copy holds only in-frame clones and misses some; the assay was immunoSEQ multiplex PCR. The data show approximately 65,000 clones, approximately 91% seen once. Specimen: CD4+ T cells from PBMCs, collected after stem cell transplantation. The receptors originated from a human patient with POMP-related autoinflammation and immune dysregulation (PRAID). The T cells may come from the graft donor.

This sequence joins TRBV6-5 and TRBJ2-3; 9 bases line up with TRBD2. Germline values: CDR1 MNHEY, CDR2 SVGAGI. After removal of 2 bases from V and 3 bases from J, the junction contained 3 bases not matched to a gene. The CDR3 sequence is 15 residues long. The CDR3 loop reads CASSYGLAQTDTQYF. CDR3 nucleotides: TGTGCCAGCAGTTACGGACTAGCGCAGACAGATACGCAGTATTTT.

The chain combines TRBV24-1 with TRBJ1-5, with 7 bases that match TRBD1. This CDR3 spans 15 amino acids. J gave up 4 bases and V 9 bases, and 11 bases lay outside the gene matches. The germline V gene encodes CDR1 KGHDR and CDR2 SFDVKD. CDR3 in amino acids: CATSWREGANQPQHF. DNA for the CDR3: TGTGCCACCTCGTGGCGGGAGGGGGCGAATCAGCCCCAGCATTTT.

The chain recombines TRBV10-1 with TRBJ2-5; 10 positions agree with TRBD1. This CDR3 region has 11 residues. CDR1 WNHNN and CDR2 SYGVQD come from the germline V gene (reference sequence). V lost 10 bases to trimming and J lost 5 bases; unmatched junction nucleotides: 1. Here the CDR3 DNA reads TGCGCCACGGGACAGGGGGAGACCCAGTACTTC. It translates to CATGQGETQYF.

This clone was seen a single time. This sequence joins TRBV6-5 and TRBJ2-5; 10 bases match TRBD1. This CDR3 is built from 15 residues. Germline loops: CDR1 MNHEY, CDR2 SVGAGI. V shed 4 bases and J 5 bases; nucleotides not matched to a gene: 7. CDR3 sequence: CASSLGQGRFETQYF. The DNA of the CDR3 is TGTGCCAGCAGTTTGGGACAGGGGCGTTTCGAGACCCAGTACTTC.

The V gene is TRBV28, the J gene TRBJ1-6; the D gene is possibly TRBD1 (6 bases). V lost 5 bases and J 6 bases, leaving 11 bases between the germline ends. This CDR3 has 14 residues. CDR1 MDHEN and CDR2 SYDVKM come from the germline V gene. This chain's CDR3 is CASSPGQLNSPLHF. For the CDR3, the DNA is TGTGCCAGCAGTCCTGGACAGCTTAATTCACCCCTCCACTTT. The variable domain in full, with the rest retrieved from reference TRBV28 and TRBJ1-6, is DVKVTQSSRYLVKRTGEKVFLECVQDMDHENMFWYRQDPGLGLRLIYFSYDVKMKEKGDIPEGYSVSREKKERFSLILESASTNQTSMYLCASSPGQLNSPLHFGNGTRLTVT.

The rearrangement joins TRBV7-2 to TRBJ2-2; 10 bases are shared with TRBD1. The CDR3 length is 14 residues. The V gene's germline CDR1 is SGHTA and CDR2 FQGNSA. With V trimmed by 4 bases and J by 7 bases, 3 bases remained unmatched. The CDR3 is CASSSDRGDGELFF. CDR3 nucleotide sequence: TGTGCCAGCAGCTCGGACAGGGGGGACGGGGAGCTGTTTTTT. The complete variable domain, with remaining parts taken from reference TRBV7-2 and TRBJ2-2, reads GAGVSQSPSNKVTEKGKDVELRCDPISGHTALYWYRQSLGQGLEFLIYFQGNSAPDKSGLPSDRFSAERTGGSVSTLTIQRTQQEDSAVYLCASSSDRGDGELFFGEGSRLTVL.

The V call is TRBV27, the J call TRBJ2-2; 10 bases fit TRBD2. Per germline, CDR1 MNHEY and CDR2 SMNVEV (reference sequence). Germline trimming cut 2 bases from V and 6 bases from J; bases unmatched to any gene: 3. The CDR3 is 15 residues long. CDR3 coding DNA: TGTGCCAGCAGTTTACTAGCGGGAGTTTCCGGGGAGCTGTTTTTT. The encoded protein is CASSLLAGVSGELFF.

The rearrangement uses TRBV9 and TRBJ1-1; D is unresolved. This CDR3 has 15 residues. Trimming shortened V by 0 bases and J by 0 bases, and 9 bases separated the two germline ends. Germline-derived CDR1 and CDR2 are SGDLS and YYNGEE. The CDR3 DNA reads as TGTGCCAGCAGCGTAGGACCCACAGTGAACACTGAAGCTTTCTTT. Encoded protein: CASSVGPTVNTEAFF.

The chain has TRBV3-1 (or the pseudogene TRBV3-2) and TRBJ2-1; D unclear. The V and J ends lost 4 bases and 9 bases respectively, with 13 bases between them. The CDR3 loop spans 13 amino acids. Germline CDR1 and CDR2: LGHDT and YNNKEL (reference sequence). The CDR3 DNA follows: TGTGCCAGCAGCCTAGGGTTCGGAACTGAGCAGTTCTTC. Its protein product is CASSLGFGTEQFF.

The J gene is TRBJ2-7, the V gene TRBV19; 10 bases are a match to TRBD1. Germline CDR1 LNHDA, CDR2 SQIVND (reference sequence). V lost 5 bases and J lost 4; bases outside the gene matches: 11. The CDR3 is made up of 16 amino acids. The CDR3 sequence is CASSPGTGASTYEQYF. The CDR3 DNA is TGTGCCAGTAGTCCCGGGACAGGGGCATCAACATACGAGCAGTACTTC.

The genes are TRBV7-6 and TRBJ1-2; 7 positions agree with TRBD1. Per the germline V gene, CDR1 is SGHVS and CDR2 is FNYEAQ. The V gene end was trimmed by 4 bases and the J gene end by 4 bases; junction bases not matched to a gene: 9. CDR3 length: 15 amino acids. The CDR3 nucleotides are TGTGCCAGCAGCTCTCAAAAGGGGGCAGGCTATGGCTACACCTTC. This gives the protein CASSSQKGAGYGYTF.

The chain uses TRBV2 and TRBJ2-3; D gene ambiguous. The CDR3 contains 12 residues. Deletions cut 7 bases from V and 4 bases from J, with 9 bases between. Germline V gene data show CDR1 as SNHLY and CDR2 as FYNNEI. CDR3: CASTLLPDTQYF. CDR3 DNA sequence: TGTGCCAGCACGCTTCTTCCAGATACGCAGTATTTT.

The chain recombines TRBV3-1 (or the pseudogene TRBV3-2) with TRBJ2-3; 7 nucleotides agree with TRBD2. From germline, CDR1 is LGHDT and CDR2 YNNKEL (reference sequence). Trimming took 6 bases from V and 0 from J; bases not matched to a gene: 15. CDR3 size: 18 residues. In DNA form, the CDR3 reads TGTGCCAGCAGTCGAGTGGCGTCCGGGGGGTCTAGCACAGATACGCAGTATTTT. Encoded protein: CASSRVASGGSSTDTQYF.

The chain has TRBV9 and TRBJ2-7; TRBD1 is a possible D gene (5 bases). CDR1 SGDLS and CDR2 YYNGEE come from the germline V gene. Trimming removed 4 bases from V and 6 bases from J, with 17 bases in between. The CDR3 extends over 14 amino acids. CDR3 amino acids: CASSLTYQGGEQYF. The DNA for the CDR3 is TGTGCCAGCAGCCTCACTTACCAGGGTGGCGAGCAGTACTTC.